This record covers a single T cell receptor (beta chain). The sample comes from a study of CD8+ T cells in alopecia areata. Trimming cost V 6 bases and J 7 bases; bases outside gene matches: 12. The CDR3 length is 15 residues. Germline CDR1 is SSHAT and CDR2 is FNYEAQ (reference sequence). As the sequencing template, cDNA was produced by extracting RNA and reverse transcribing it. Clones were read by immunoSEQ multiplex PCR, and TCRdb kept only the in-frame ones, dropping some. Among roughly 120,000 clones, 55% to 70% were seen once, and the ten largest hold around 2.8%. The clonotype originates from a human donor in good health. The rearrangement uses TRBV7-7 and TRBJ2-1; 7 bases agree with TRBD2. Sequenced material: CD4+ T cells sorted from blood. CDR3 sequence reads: CASSPPGGRLNEQFF. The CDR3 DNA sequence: TGTGCCAGCAGTCCACCGGGGGGTAGGCTGAATGAGCAGTTCTTC.